Below, one T cell receptor beta chain is given with its context. The data belong to a study of blood T cell repertoires in COVID-19. The assay was immunoSEQ multiplex PCR, and TCRdb's table has in-frame clones only and misses some. The sample carries 110,000 or so clones, around 85% recorded once. V lost 9 bases, J lost 2 bases, and 4 bases stayed unmatched. The CDR3 covers 13 residues. Per the germline V gene, CDR1 is LNHDA and CDR2 is SQIVND (reference sequence). The sample consisted of peripheral blood. The TCR comes from a human donor in a cohort sampled during active COVID-19. This chain connects TRBV19 to TRBJ2-3; 8 bases agree with TRBD2. Here the CDR3 DNA reads TGTGCCAGCCGGGGGGGGGCCACAGATACGCAGTATTTT. Amino acids: CASRGGATDTQYF. Supplemented by reference TRBV19 and TRBJ2-3, the full variable domain reads DGGITQSPKYLFRKEGQNVTLSCEQNLNHDAMYWYRQDPGQGLRLIYYSQIVNDFQKGDIAEGYSVSREKKESFPLTVTSAQKNPTAFYLCASRGGATDTQYFGPGTRLTVL.